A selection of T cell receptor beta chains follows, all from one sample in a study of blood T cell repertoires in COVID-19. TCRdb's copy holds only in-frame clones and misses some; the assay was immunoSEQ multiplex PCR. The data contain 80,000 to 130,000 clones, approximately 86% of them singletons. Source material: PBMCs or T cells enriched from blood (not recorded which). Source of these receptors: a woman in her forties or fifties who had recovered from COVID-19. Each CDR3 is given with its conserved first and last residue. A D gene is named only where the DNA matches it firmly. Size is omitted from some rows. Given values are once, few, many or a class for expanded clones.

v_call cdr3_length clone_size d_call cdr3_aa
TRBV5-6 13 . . CASSFGAVPEAFF
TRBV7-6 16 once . CASSSTQGSGANVLTF
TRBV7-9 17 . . CASSLGGTTRLQETQYF
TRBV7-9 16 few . CASSLVPRGSRETQYF
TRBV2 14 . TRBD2 CASRLAGARDEQFF
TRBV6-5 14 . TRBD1 CASREIRGDYGYTF
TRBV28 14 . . CASTRRGADSPLHF
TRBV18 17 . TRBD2 CASSPPRSFSGGREQFF
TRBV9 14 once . CASSVGQGGEKLFF
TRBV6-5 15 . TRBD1 CASSPPTGTNYGYTF
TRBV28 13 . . CASGSGFGEKLFF
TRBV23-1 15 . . CASSQGRRSQETQYF
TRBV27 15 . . CASRAWVAGNNEQFF
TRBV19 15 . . CASSIGQGRNYGYTF
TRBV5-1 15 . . CASSPTSRAGGELFF
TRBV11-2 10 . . CASHRAEAFF
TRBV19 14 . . CASSRDTGSYEQYF
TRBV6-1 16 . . CASSEQVITYNSPLHF
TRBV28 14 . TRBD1 CASSSRTGPYGYTF
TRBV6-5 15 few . CASSFEVGVGNTIYF
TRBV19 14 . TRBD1 CASSPWDSPSGAFF
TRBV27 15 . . CASSSLLGVVDTQYF
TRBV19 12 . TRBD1 CASRTGSYGYTF
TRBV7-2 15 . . CASSLVGAGANVLTF
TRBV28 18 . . CASSMGQRWGVAKNIQYF
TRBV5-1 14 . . CASSKDSRSYEQYF
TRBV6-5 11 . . CASSRGGEQFF
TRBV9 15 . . CASSGGGRHTGELFF
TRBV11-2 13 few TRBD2 CASSAGGGYEQYF
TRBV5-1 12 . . CASSVQGNEQFF
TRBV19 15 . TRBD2 CASTRTSGGGNEQFF
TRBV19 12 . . CASSRGDYGYTF
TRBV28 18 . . CASSSPWEFGGFDTEAFF
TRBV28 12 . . CASSPGPYGYTF
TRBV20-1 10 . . CSASIQEAFF
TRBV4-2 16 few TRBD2 CASSPPTSGSYNEQFF
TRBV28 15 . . CASSLGDRSAGELFF
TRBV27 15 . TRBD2 CASSPLAGYGETQYF
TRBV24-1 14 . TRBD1 CATSRGTGDRGQYF
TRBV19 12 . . CATSTGGSGYTF
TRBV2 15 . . CASSVGQTDNSPLHF
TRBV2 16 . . CASRVEATVGNQPQHF
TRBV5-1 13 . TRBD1 CASSQGTGAEAFF
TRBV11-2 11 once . CASSPHYEQYF
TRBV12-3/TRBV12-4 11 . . CASSFRYTQYF
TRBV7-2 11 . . CASSFGSSRFF
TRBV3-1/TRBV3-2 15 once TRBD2 CASSQGRAGVIEQFF
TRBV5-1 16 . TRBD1 CASSLSGTGTSYEQYF
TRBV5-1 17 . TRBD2 CASSSGLAGGLAEELFF
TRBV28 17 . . CASSLLQVQLAKNIQYF
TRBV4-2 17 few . CASRISSGGDSNQPQHF
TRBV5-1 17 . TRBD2 CASSLVSGTSGSYEQFF
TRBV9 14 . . CASSAVGPGNGYTF
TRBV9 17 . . CASTGGAGAESGNTIYF
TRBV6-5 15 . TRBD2 CASSRLAGGLHEQYF
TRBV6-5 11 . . CASSYFGEQFF
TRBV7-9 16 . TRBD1 CASSMGRGGLSNEQFF
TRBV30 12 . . CAWTAGLNGYTF
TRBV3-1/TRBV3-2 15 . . CASSQGGQPNQPQHF